A single sample gave rise to the 19 T cell receptor beta chains below, sequenced in a study of T-cell reconstitution after alpha-beta-depleted transplantation in children. Researchers prepared the TCRbeta library using unique molecular identifiers, the study reports. TCRdb called the PCR reads again in MiXCR, with one record for every CDR3 protein. The sample includes some 200,000 distinct CDR3 sequences, around 7.7% of them seen just once. Sequencing was performed on PBMCs, mostly from graft donor cells, taken 360 days after TCRalphabeta/CD19-depleted stem cell transplant. The source is a male patient between 2 and 15 years old who had a stem cell transplant for acute myeloid leukemia, so the T cells may come from the graft donor.

This clonotype showed up just a few times. The rearrangement links TRBV7-9 to TRBJ2-7; a weak D match, TRBD2 (5 bases). From germline, CDR1 is SEHNR and CDR2 FQNEAQ (reference sequence). This CDR3 has 13 residues. V shed 6 bases and J shed 4 bases, with 13 bases lying between them. The CDR3 DNA is TGTGCCAGCAGGGAGGCTAACGGGTACGAGCAGTACTTC. Translation gives CASREANGYEQYF.

The V call is TRBV5-1, the J call TRBJ2-3, with 12 bases aligning to TRBD1. CDR1 SGHRS and CDR2 YFSETQ come from the germline V gene. Trimming removed 4 bases from V and 9 bases from J; junction bases left unmatched: 12. The CDR3 has 16 residues. CDR3 bases: TGCGCCAGCAGCACTTGGTCGGGACAGGGGGCGAGGACGCAGTATTTT. This codes for CASSTWSGQGARTQYF.

This clonotype was seen more than once but under ten times. This chain connects TRBV30 to TRBJ2-1; 11 bases agree with TRBD2. CDR1 is GTSNPN and CDR2 is SVGIG in the germline V gene (reference sequence). This CDR3 region has 14 residues. V shed 3 bases and J 7 bases; nucleotides not matched to a gene: 5. CDR3: CAWSYIAGGNEQFF. CDR3 sequence (DNA): TGTGCCTGGAGCTATATAGCGGGAGGGAATGAGCAGTTCTTC.

This clonotype was seen only a few times. The chain carries TRBV7-8 and TRBJ1-4, with D uncertain. Germline CDR1 SGHVS, CDR2 FQNEAQ. Trimming shortened V by 5 bases and J by 8 bases, and 15 bases separated the two germline ends. The CDR3 is 14 residues long. The CDR3 spells CASSETGYGEKLFF. The CDR3 nucleotides are TGTGCCAGCAGCGAGACGGGATACGGGGAAAAACTGTTTTTT.

This clonotype was seen only a few times. The V call is TRBV4-3, the J call TRBJ2-7; D unresolved. The CDR3 has 14 residues. The V gene lost 4 bases and the J gene lost 8 bases, with 18 bases spanning the gap. The germline CDR1 and CDR2 sequences are LGHNA and YSLEER. The CDR3 nucleotides are TGCGCCAGCAGCCCACAGACGGCGTATGAAAAGCAGTACTTC. It translates to CASSPQTAYEKQYF.

This clonotype came up many times. The chain joins TRBV2 to TRBJ2-7, with a possible D match to TRBD2 (6 bases). This CDR3 is built from 13 residues. Germline CDR1 reads SNHLY; CDR2 reads FYNNEI. Deletions cut 9 bases from V and 6 bases from J, with 18 bases between. CDR3 sequence reads: CARNPIGGAEQYV. CDR3 nucleotide sequence: TGTGCCAGGAACCCGATCGGGGGAGCCGAGCAGTACGTC.

The V call is TRBV14, the J call TRBJ2-1; no clear D. The CDR3 runs 17 residues. The germline V gene has CDR1 SGHDN and CDR2 FVKESK. V lost 0 bases to trimming and J lost 0 bases, with 12 bases between them. CDR3 DNA: TGTGCCAGCAGCCAAGATCTGGTCTTCCCCTCCTACAATGAGCAGTTCTTC. It encodes CASSQDLVFPSYNEQFF.

This clonotype was detected ten times or more. This chain links TRBV4-2 with TRBJ2-1; D remains ambiguous. The germline V gene has CDR1 LGHNA and CDR2 YNFKEQ. The CDR3 loop spans 17 amino acids. V was cut by 1 base and J by 0 bases, with 13 bases left in between. The CDR3 here is CASSQVWGLSSYNEQFF. The CDR3 DNA reads as TGTGCCAGCAGCCAAGTTTGGGGTCTAAGCTCCTACAATGAGCAGTTCTTC.

This clonotype was recorded at least ten times. The chain has TRBV6-5 and TRBJ2-3, with D maybe TRBD1 (6 bases). Germline-derived CDR1 and CDR2 are MNHEY and SVGAGI. The CDR3 consists of 14 residues. Between the trimmed V and J ends, which lost 7 bases and 2 bases, there was a span of 13 bases. As DNA, the CDR3 is TGTGCCAGCATGCCAGGGGCCTTCACAGATACGCAGTATTTT. Protein: CASMPGAFTDTQYF.

This clonotype has at least ten counts. The rearrangement uses TRBV5-6 and TRBJ2-1, with D perhaps matching TRBD1 (5 bases). V was pared by 3 bases and J by 7 bases, with 8 bases between. This CDR3 has 12 residues. Per the germline V gene, CDR1 is SGHDT and CDR2 is YYEEEE. CDR3 bases: TGTGCCAGCAGCTGGGGCCCAAATGAGCAGTTCTTC. This encodes CASSWGPNEQFF.

The J gene is TRBJ2-5, the V gene TRBV5-1; D possibly matches TRBD1 or TRBD2 (6 bases each). CDR3 length: 15 residues. The V gene lost 3 bases and the J gene lost 2 bases, with 14 bases spanning the gap. Germline lookup yields CDR1 SGHRS and CDR2 YFSETQ. CDR3 bases: TGCGCCAGCAGCTCTCAGGGGAGGCTACAAGAGACCCAGTACTTC. Residues: CASSSQGRLQETQYF.

J is TRBJ1-1 and V is TRBV20-1; D uncertain. CDR3 length: 13 amino acids. The germline gives CDR1 DFQATT, CDR2 SNEGSKA (reference sequence). V lost 1 base and J lost 6, with 12 bases in between. The CDR3 region is CSARGGSDAEAFF. The CDR3 DNA follows: TGCAGTGCTAGAGGTGGCTCGGACGCTGAAGCTTTCTTT.

This clonotype showed up many times. The chain links TRBV18 to TRBJ2-5; D is unresolved. There are 11 residues in the CDR3. From germline, CDR1 is KGHSH and CDR2 LQKENI. Between the trimmed V and J ends, which lost 3 bases and 5 bases, there was a span of 4 bases. The CDR3 DNA reads TGTGCCAGCTCACCCTCCGAGACCCAGTACTTC. Translation: CASSPSETQYF. Supplemented by reference TRBV18 and TRBJ2-5, the full variable domain reads NAGVMQNPRHLVRRRGQEARLRCSPMKGHSHVYWYRQLPEEGLKFMVYLQKENIIDESGMPKERFSAEFPKEGPSILRIQQVVRGDSAAYFCASSPSETQYFGPGTRLLVL.

The CDR3, as DNA: TGTGCCAGCAGACAGACAGGCTCGGACTATGGCTACACCTTC. Encoded protein: CASRQTGSDYGYTF. This chain links TRBV2 with TRBJ1-2; the D gene is possibly TRBD1 (6 bases). Per germline, CDR1 SNHLY and CDR2 FYNNEI. The CDR3 totals 14 residues. V lost 6 bases and J lost 3, with 14 bases in between.

About this clonotype itself: Being one base from a much bigger clone, this may be a read error. Since the CDR3 does not end with the conserved phenylalanine or tryptophan, this likely comes from a read error. The chain carries TRBV12-3 or TRBV12-4 and TRBJ1-1; the D is unclear. Trimming shortened V by 3 bases and J by 2 bases, and 10 bases separated the two germline ends. This CDR3 is 14 amino acids long. The DNA of the CDR3 is TGTGCCAGCAGTTTCGTGGCAGCTAACACTGAAGCTTTCTAT. Its translation is CASSFVAANTEAFY.

This clonotype was observed many times. The chain employs TRBV12-3 or TRBV12-4 and TRBJ1-3; D uncertain. Trimming took off 6 bases at V and 7 bases at J, with 13 bases between the two ends. The CDR3 runs 13 residues. The CDR3 DNA sequence: TGTGCCAGCAGAGCCACACGGCGGAACACCATATATTTT. Protein product: CASRATRRNTIYF.

The V call is TRBV7-2, the J call TRBJ2-5, with 7 bases identical to TRBD2. V lost 4 bases and J lost 5; bases outside the gene matches: 10. This CDR3 has 15 amino acids. Germline loops: CDR1 SGHTA, CDR2 FQGNSA. CDR3 region: CASSSTTSAWETQYF. As DNA, the CDR3 is TGTGCCAGCAGCTCTACAACTAGCGCATGGGAGACCCAGTACTTC.

This clonotype was picked up many times. This rearrangement joins TRBV12-3 or TRBV12-4 to TRBJ2-1; TRBD1 is a possible D gene (6 bases). The CDR3 has 14 residues. Trimming stripped 3 bases from V and 2 bases from J, with 8 bases between. DNA of the CDR3: TGTGCCAGCAGTTTGCCAGGGGCCTACAATGAGCAGTTCTTC. This encodes CASSLPGAYNEQFF.

This clonotype was seen many times. V gene TRBV9 combines with J gene TRBJ2-7, with a possible D match to TRBD2 (6 bases). V was shortened by 3 bases and J by 3 bases, with 19 bases between the two germline ends. Germline loops: CDR1 SGDLS, CDR2 YYNGEE. The CDR3 runs to 16 residues. CDR3 in amino acids: CASSGGGGKSGYEQYF. CDR3 DNA: TGTGCCAGCAGCGGGGGAGGTGGAAAGAGTGGCTACGAGCAGTACTTC.